Shown below are 13 T cell receptor beta chains from a single sample sequenced in a study of cytomegalovirus exposure and HLA in healthy donors. The primer mix had 60 Vbeta and 13 Jbeta primers. Profiling relied on immunoSEQ multiplex PCR, and the TCRdb table lists in-frame clones only, not all of them. This sample has approximately 150,000 clones, with roughly three quarters found just once. Sequences were obtained from PBMCs. These TCRs come from a woman in her thirties or forties in good health and CMV-seronegative.

About this clone itself: An end of the junction does not agree with germline; a read error may underlie this. V gene TRBV7-8 combines with J gene TRBJ2-6; D may be TRBD1 (6 bases). Per the germline V gene, CDR1 is SGHVS and CDR2 is FQNEAQ. The CDR3 covers 17 residues. The CDR3 DNA reads TGTGCCAGCAGCTTAGACAGGGCTCGCCCTGGGGCCAACGGCCTGACTTTC. Translation: CASSLDRARPGANGLTF. The full variable domain, rest sourced from reference TRBV7-8 and TRBJ2-6, is GAGVSQSPRYKVAKRGQDVALRCDPISGHVSLFWYQQALGQGPEFLTYFQNEAQLDKSGLPSDRFFAERPEGSVSTLKIQRTQQEDSAVYLCASSLDRARPGANGLTFGAGSRLTVL.

The gene calls are TRBV9 and TRBJ2-3, with TRBD2 matching over 10 bases. After removal of 3 bases from V and 1 base from J, the junction contained 5 bases not matched to a gene. The CDR3 loop spans 16 amino acids. Germline CDR1 SGDLS, CDR2 YYNGEE. The CDR3 DNA is TGTGCCAGCAGCGCATCAGGACTAGCGGGCACAGATACGCAGTATTTT. Encoded protein: CASSASGLAGTDTQYF.

The chain is built from TRBV5-6 and TRBJ2-7, with 10 positions matching TRBD1. Germline lookup yields CDR1 SGHDT and CDR2 YYEEEE. V dropped 3 bases and J dropped 8; count of bases not matched to a gene: 8. This CDR3 contains 14 residues. CDR3 residues: CASSWRGQGNQQYF. CDR3 DNA: TGTGCCAGCAGCTGGCGGGGACAGGGGAACCAGCAGTACTTC.

In its sample, this clone was seen once. The J gene is TRBJ2-5, the V gene TRBV5-4; TRBD2 agrees at 10 bases. V shed 4 bases and J 2 bases; nucleotides not matched to a gene: 2. Germline CDR1 reads SGHNT; CDR2 reads YYREEE (reference sequence). The CDR3 is made up of 14 amino acids. CDR3 sequence: CASSRTSGQETQYF. CDR3 coding DNA: TGTGCCAGCAGCCGGACTAGCGGTCAAGAGACCCAGTACTTC.

V usage is TRBV14 and J usage is TRBJ1-6; a weak D match, TRBD1 (5 bases). V gave up 1 base and J gave up 9 bases, with 13 bases separating them. CDR3 length: 15 residues. The germline gives CDR1 SGHDN, CDR2 FVKESK. The CDR3 DNA reads as TGTGCCAGCAGCCAAGTGATAGGGGATACTTCACCCCTCCACTTT. As protein: CASSQVIGDTSPLHF.

The CDR3 spells CASSSRGGKNIQYF. The CDR3 DNA is TGTGCCAGCAGTTCGAGAGGGGGTAAAAACATTCAGTACTTC. The chain combines TRBV25-1 with TRBJ2-4, with a tentative D call TRBD1 (6 bases). Per the germline V gene, CDR1 is MGHDK and CDR2 is SYGVNS. The CDR3 covers 14 residues. Trimming shortened V by 5 bases and J by 4 bases, and 12 bases separated the two germline ends.

This clone has a handful of counts. V is TRBV9 and J is TRBJ2-3; 10 bases agree with TRBD2. CDR1 and CDR2 from the germline V gene are SGDLS and YYNGEE. J gave up 6 bases and V 5 bases, and 6 bases lay outside the gene matches. The CDR3 runs to 14 residues. The DNA for the CDR3 is TGTGCCAGCAGAAGCGGGAGGGCGTCCGATACGCAGTATTTT. Amino acid sequence: CASRSGRASDTQYF.

This chain joins TRBV29-1 and TRBJ2-1; the match to TRBD2 covers 10 bases. Germline CDR1 is SQVTM and CDR2 is ANQGSEA. The CDR3 extends over 18 amino acids. V lost 7 bases, J lost 0 bases, and 15 bases stayed unmatched. CDR3 amino acids: CSAWGLAGVGFSYNEQFF. The CDR3 nucleotides are TGCAGCGCCTGGGGGCTAGCGGGAGTTGGGTTCTCCTACAATGAGCAGTTCTTC.

This clone showed up just a few times. This chain connects TRBV5-5 to TRBJ1-5; tentative D call: TRBD1 (5 bases). In germline, CDR1 is SGHKS, CDR2 YYEKEE (reference sequence). V was clipped by 0 bases and J by 0 bases, with 16 bases between them. This CDR3 is built from 18 residues. CDR3 sequence: CASSLEIQEGYSNQPQHF. CDR3 nucleotides: TGTGCCAGCAGCTTGGAAATACAGGAGGGGTATAGCAATCAGCCCCAGCATTTT.

This chain links TRBV7-3 with TRBJ2-3, with D hard to call. Germline lookup yields CDR1 SGHTA and CDR2 FQGTGA. This CDR3 contains 15 residues. V lost 6 bases and J lost 0, with 13 bases in between. The CDR3 sequence is CASRFRGSSTDTQYF. As DNA, the CDR3 is TGTGCCAGCAGATTTCGCGGCTCTAGCACAGATACGCAGTATTTT.

This clone was recorded once. One end of the junction fails to match germline, which may point to a read error. The V and J genes are TRBV4-3 and TRBJ2-4; TRBD2 might be the D (6 bases). The germline V gene has CDR1 LGHNA and CDR2 YSLEER. This CDR3 is 19 amino acids long. CDR3 nucleotide sequence: TGCGCCAGCAGCCAAGATATCCCAAGGCTAGCGTTTGCCAAAAACAGTCAGTACTTC. Translated: CASSQDIPRLAFAKNSQYF.

The rearrangement uses TRBV7-2 and TRBJ1-5, with D unresolved. Germline V gene sequence: CDR1 SGHTA, CDR2 FQGNSA. V was clipped by 4 bases and J by 8 bases, with 12 bases between them. The CDR3 is made up of 13 amino acids. The CDR3 is CASSSIFSEPQHF. CDR3 nucleotides: TGTGCCAGCAGCTCGATTTTTTCAGAGCCCCAGCATTTT.

This chain connects TRBV5-4 to TRBJ1-6, with unresolved D. This CDR3 spans 16 amino acids. V lost 2 bases, J lost 7 bases, and 16 bases lay in between. CDR1 is SGHNT, CDR2 YYREEE, per germline (reference sequence). CDR3 in DNA: TGTGCCAGCAGCTTTACGCCCCGGGGTGACAATTCACCCCTCCACTTT. Its protein product is CASSFTPRGDNSPLHF.